The 30 T cell receptor beta chains reported below all come from one sample, sequenced in a study of blood T cell repertoires in COVID-19. Some clones are missing from TCRdb's copy, which holds only in-frame ones; the method was immunoSEQ multiplex PCR. The sample carries about 350,000 clones, about nine tenths recorded once. The sample was peripheral blood. These TCRs come from an older woman with COVID-19, enrolled during active disease.

V and J are TRBV6-5 and TRBJ2-5, with 7 bases identical to TRBD2. This CDR3 has 15 amino acids. Germline V gives CDR1 MNHEY, CDR2 SVGAGI. Trimming took 7 bases from V and 2 from J; bases not matched to a gene: 10. CDR3: CASTLGGTTQETQYF. The CDR3 nucleotides read TGTGCCAGCACCCTGGGGGGGACCACACAAGAGACCCAGTACTTC.

The V gene is TRBV5-4, the J gene TRBJ1-2; TRBD1 matches at 8 bases. The CDR3 totals 12 residues. With V trimmed by 4 bases and J by 4 bases, 0 bases remained unmatched. Germline-derived CDR1 and CDR2 are SGHNT and YYREEE (reference sequence). The CDR3 DNA reads as TGTGCCAGCAGCACAGGGGGCTATGGCTACACCTTC. Amino acids: CASSTGGYGYTF.

This clone came up a few times. V is TRBV5-1 and J is TRBJ1-2; 12 nucleotides match TRBD1. Germline V gene lookup returns CDR1 SGHRS and CDR2 YFSETQ. V gave up 3 bases and J gave up 6 bases; unmatched junction bases: 3. The CDR3 has 14 amino acids. CDR3 sequence (DNA): TGCGCCAGCAGCTCGGGACAGGGGGCGAATGGCTACACCTTC. This encodes CASSSGQGANGYTF.

For this clone: The same CDR3 also results from other DNA sequences found in this sample. The chain has TRBV18 and TRBJ1-2; no firm D call. CDR3 length equals 12 residues. V was shortened by 3 bases and J by 7 bases, with 9 bases between the two germline ends. Germline CDR1 and CDR2: KGHSH and LQKENI. The DNA for the CDR3 is TGTGCCAGCTCACCTGACCGAGGTGGCTACACCTTC. Translating gives CASSPDRGGYTF.

V usage is TRBV19 and J usage is TRBJ2-5; TRBD2 might be the D (5 bases). This CDR3 is built from 13 residues. Germline V CDR1 and CDR2: LNHDA, SQIVND (reference sequence). V dropped 7 bases and J dropped 1 base, with 10 bases sitting between them. The CDR3 region is CASNRGSQETQYF. CDR3 bases: TGTGCCAGTAACCGCGGGTCCCAAGAGACCCAGTACTTC.

The V and J genes are TRBV6-6 and TRBJ1-2; D might be TRBD1 (5 bases). The CDR3 is 12 amino acids. Looked up from germline, CDR1 is MNHNY and CDR2 is SVGAGI (reference sequence). The germline V and J ends were trimmed by 5 bases and 8 bases, with 12 bases remaining between them. CDR3 sequence: CASSSRDQGYTF. In nucleotides, the CDR3 is TGTGCCAGCAGTAGCAGGGATCAGGGCTACACCTTC.

The chain carries TRBV7-2 and TRBJ2-3; 8 bases line up with TRBD2. Germline CDR1 and CDR2: SGHTA and FQGNSA. The CDR3 covers 17 residues. Unmatched junction bases numbered 9, after V lost 4 bases and J lost 0 bases. As DNA, the CDR3 is TGTGCCAGCAGCTCCCCCGGGGGGGGCCTTAGCACAGATACGCAGTATTTT. It yields the protein CASSSPGGGLSTDTQYF.

This clone was detected once. The chain has TRBV6-6 and TRBJ1-1; D not certain. CDR3 length equals 15 residues. The germline CDR1 and CDR2 sequences are MNHNY and SVGAGI (reference sequence). Trimming took 0 bases from V and 0 from J, leaving 8 bases between them. As DNA, the CDR3 is TGTGCCAGCAGTTACTCGGCGGCAATGAACACTGAAGCTTTCTTT. Translated: CASSYSAAMNTEAFF.

The chain carries TRBV5-4 and TRBJ1-4, with a weak D call TRBD1 (6 bases). Germline CDR1 SGHNT, CDR2 YYREEE (reference sequence). The germline V and J ends were trimmed by 2 bases and 1 base, with 9 bases remaining between them. The CDR3 totals 15 residues. For the CDR3, the DNA is TGTGCCAGCAGCTTACAGACAGGAACTAATGAAAAACTGTTTTTT. Amino acid sequence: CASSLQTGTNEKLFF. Drawing the rest from reference TRBV5-4 and TRBJ1-4, the complete variable domain is ETGVTQSPTHLIKTRGQQVTLRCSSQSGHNTVSWYQQALGQGPQFIFQYYREEENGRGNFPPRFSGLQFPNYSSELNVNALELDDSALYLCASSLQTGTNEKLFFGSGTQLSVL.

The chain combines TRBV24-1 with TRBJ1-5, with a possible D match to TRBD1 (6 bases). Trimming took off 2 bases at V and 3 bases at J, with 13 bases between the two ends. CDR3 length: 16 amino acids. Germline-derived CDR1 and CDR2 are KGHDR and SFDVKD. The CDR3 region has the DNA TGTGCCACCAGTGATTCATTCGACAGGTTCAATCAGCCCCAGCATTTT. Encoded protein: CATSDSFDRFNQPQHF.

The rearrangement joins TRBV5-1 to TRBJ1-1, with a tentative D call TRBD1 (6 bases). This CDR3 spans 13 amino acids. V was clipped by 6 bases and J by 1 base, with 10 bases between them. Germline-derived CDR1 and CDR2 are SGHRS and YFSETQ. CDR3 coding DNA: TGCGCCAGCACCCCGGGACAGAACACTGAAGCTTTCTTT. This sequence encodes CASTPGQNTEAFF.

The rearrangement joins TRBV10-3 to TRBJ2-5; D possibly corresponds to TRBD2 (6 bases). Trimming stripped 3 bases from V and 1 base from J, with 12 bases between. The CDR3 extends over 15 amino acids. Germline V gene sequence: CDR1 ENHRY, CDR2 SYGVKD. The CDR3: CAISETSLTQETQYF. CDR3 DNA sequence: TGTGCCATCAGTGAAACTAGCCTAACCCAAGAGACCCAGTACTTC.

The chain is built from TRBV5-1 and TRBJ1-2; a possible D gene is TRBD1 (6 bases). This CDR3 comprises 13 residues. Between the trimmed V and J ends, which lost 5 bases and 0 bases, there was a span of 8 bases. Germline-derived CDR1 and CDR2 are SGHRS and YFSETQ. CDR3 bases: TGCGCCAGCAGAGGGGGTTCTAACTATGGCTACACCTTC. This translates into CASRGGSNYGYTF.

J is TRBJ1-2 and V is TRBV28; TRBD1 agrees at 9 bases. The germline V gene has CDR1 MDHEN and CDR2 SYDVKM. V lost 6 bases and J lost 6; bases outside the gene matches: 14. The CDR3 extends over 16 amino acids. CDR3 residues: CASRLDRGEGSNGYTF. In DNA form, the CDR3 reads TGTGCCAGCAGGTTGGACAGGGGAGAGGGATCGAATGGCTACACCTTC.

This rearrangement joins TRBV5-1 to TRBJ1-1, with 7 nucleotides matching TRBD1. CDR3 size: 14 residues. Germline V gene data show CDR1 as SGHRS and CDR2 as YFSETQ. The junction had 5 bases not matched to a gene; V was cut back by 4 bases and J by 2 bases. This CDR3 is CASSVDRVNTEAFF. CDR3 DNA: TGCGCCAGCAGCGTCGACAGGGTAAACACTGAAGCTTTCTTT.

In its sample, this clone was seen a few times. V and J are TRBV11-2 and TRBJ1-1; TRBD1 is a possible D gene (6 bases). The CDR3 consists of 15 residues. Per germline, CDR1 SGHAT and CDR2 FQNNGV. V was pared by 3 bases and J by 4 bases, with 15 bases between. The CDR3 DNA follows: TGTGCCAGCAGCTTCATTGCGGGGGCGGGCACTGAAGCTTTCTTT. This gives the protein CASSFIAGAGTEAFF.

This chain connects TRBV28 to TRBJ1-3; D remains ambiguous. CDR1 is MDHEN and CDR2 is SYDVKM in the germline V gene. This CDR3 is 12 amino acids long. The V end was cut by 3 bases, the J end by 3 bases, with 3 bases between. This chain's CDR3 is CASSLYGNTIYF. CDR3 nucleotide sequence: TGTGCCAGCAGTTTGTATGGAAACACCATATATTTT.

The genes are TRBV20-1 and TRBJ2-3; D is undetermined. V lost 6 bases to trimming and J lost 6 bases, with 10 bases between them. This CDR3 region has 11 residues. Looked up from germline, CDR1 is DFQATT and CDR2 is SNEGSKA (reference sequence). The CDR3 DNA follows: TGCAGTGCACCCGCTGGCGATACGCAGTATTTT. Its protein is CSAPAGDTQYF.

This chain joins TRBV13 and TRBJ2-3, with 7 bases lining up with TRBD1. V shed 6 bases, J shed 9 bases, and the junction held 9 bases outside the gene matches. The V gene's germline CDR1 is PRHDT and CDR2 FYEKMQ (reference sequence). This CDR3 region has 13 residues. The CDR3 region is CASSYNRGRTQYF. The CDR3 DNA follows: TGTGCCAGCAGTTATAACAGGGGAAGGACGCAGTATTTT.

The chain is built from TRBV2 and TRBJ1-5, with a possible D match to TRBD1 (5 bases). CDR1 is SNHLY, CDR2 FYNNEI, per germline. This CDR3 has 13 residues. V lost 6 bases and J lost 4, with 10 bases in between. CDR3 sequence: CASSLDRNQPQHF. CDR3 sequence (DNA): TGTGCCAGCAGCCTCGACAGAAATCAGCCCCAGCATTTT.

This sequence joins TRBV10-3 and TRBJ2-7; D perhaps matches TRBD2 (6 bases). The germline CDR1 and CDR2 sequences are ENHRY and SYGVKD. V lost 6 bases, J lost 6 bases, and 9 bases lay in between. The CDR3 has 11 residues. CDR3 DNA sequence: TGTGCCATCAGGGCCGGGGGCGAGCAGTACTTC. Translated: CAIRAGGEQYF.

V is TRBV5-1 and J is TRBJ1-6; no firm D call. The CDR3 totals 15 residues. Germline V gene data show CDR1 as SGHRS and CDR2 as YFSETQ. Trimming stripped 0 bases from V and 7 bases from J, with 11 bases between. CDR3 sequence reads: CASSLEPGSNSPLHF. The CDR3 DNA reads as TGCGCCAGCAGCTTGGAACCGGGATCGAATTCACCCCTCCACTTT.

This chain joins TRBV4-3 and TRBJ2-3; perhaps TRBD2 as D (6 bases). CDR1 and CDR2 from the germline V gene are LGHNA and YSLEER. The CDR3 is 15 residues long. V was trimmed by 4 bases and J by 1 base, leaving 12 bases between them. In DNA form, the CDR3 reads TGCGCCAGCAGCCTTCTCGGAGGGGGCACAGATACGCAGTATTTT. It specifies CASSLLGGGTDTQYF.

V is TRBV5-1 and J is TRBJ2-3; 7 positions match TRBD1. CDR3 length: 18 residues. Germline trimming cut 1 base from V and 3 bases from J; bases unmatched to any gene: 14. The germline gives CDR1 SGHRS, CDR2 YFSETQ. CDR3 nucleotides: TGCGCCAGCAGCTTGTGGGCCCCCGGGACAGACCCAACAGATACGCAGTATTTT. Amino acid sequence: CASSLWAPGTDPTDTQYF.

The chain links TRBV9 to TRBJ1-1; TRBD1 agrees at 12 bases. Trimming removed 4 bases from V and 11 bases from J; junction bases left unmatched: 9. The CDR3 loop spans 14 amino acids. Per germline, CDR1 SGDLS and CDR2 YYNGEE. The DNA for the CDR3 is TGTGCCAGCAGCCCCCCGGGACAGGGGGCAGGGGCTTTCTTT. Protein: CASSPPGQGAGAFF.

The chain is built from TRBV25-1 and TRBJ1-2; perhaps TRBD1 as D (6 bases). V gave up 1 base and J gave up 8 bases, with 14 bases separating them. This CDR3 is 14 amino acids long. The V gene's germline CDR1 is MGHDK and CDR2 SYGVNS. CDR3: CASSESGRGLGYTF. DNA of the CDR3: TGTGCCAGCAGTGAATCGGGCAGGGGTCTCGGCTACACCTTC.

The chain combines TRBV5-1 with TRBJ2-3; 7 bases are shared with TRBD1. This CDR3 is 13 amino acids long. With V trimmed by 3 bases and J by 6 bases, 4 bases remained unmatched. The germline CDR1 and CDR2 sequences are SGHRS and YFSETQ. The CDR3 DNA follows: TGCGCCAGCAGCTATTCCAGGGGGGATACGCAGTATTTT. Its protein product is CASSYSRGDTQYF.

V gene TRBV3-1 (or the pseudogene TRBV3-2) combines with J gene TRBJ1-3; D unclear. V lost 4 bases, J lost 6 bases, and 13 bases lay in between. The CDR3 is 14 residues long. Germline V gene lookup returns CDR1 LGHDT and CDR2 YNNKEL (reference sequence). This CDR3 reads CASSPRGQSNTIYF. The CDR3 nucleotides read TGTGCCAGCAGCCCACGAGGGCAGTCAAACACCATATATTTT.

V is TRBV7-7 and J is TRBJ2-3, with 9 bases matching TRBD2. After removal of 5 bases from V and 0 bases from J, the junction contained 3 bases not matched to a gene. CDR1 SSHAT and CDR2 FNYEAQ come from the germline V gene (reference sequence). The CDR3 is 15 amino acids. In nucleotides, the CDR3 is TGTGCCAGCAGCCTGGGACTAGCTAGCACAGATACGCAGTATTTT. Its protein product is CASSLGLASTDTQYF.

The chain links TRBV19 to TRBJ1-5, with TRBD1 as a possible D gene (6 bases). The ends were cut back, 5 bases at V and 2 bases at J, with 13 bases in the middle. This CDR3 has 15 amino acids. CDR1 and CDR2 from the germline V gene are LNHDA and SQIVND (reference sequence). CDR3 in amino acids: CASSGSDSRNQPQHF. In DNA, the CDR3 is TGTGCCAGTAGTGGGTCGGACAGCCGCAATCAGCCCCAGCATTTT.